The T cell receptor beta chain under discussion was sequenced for a study of graft-versus-host responses after intestinal transplantation. Across the study: Anti-thymocyte globulin served as induction for all recipients, who then took tacrolimus and steroids for 3 to 4 years.

This CDR3 is built from 17 residues. Losses at the gene ends were 5 bases for V and 4 bases for J; bases not matched to a gene: 7. CDR1 is LNHDA and CDR2 is SQIVND in the germline V gene (reference sequence). Generated by immunoSEQ multiplex PCR, the TCRdb table keeps only in-frame clones and is missing some. The table records roughly 19,000 clones, approximately 79% of them present only once. Intraepithelial and lamina propria lymphocytes were freed from processed graft tissue. The chain has TRBV19 and TRBJ2-3, with 15 positions matching TRBD2. The TCR was taken from a human patient who received an intestinal transplant, so some T cells may come from the graft donor. Sequencing was performed on ileum tissue, taken around 20 days after intestinal transplant. CDR3 coding DNA: TGTGCCAGTAGTTGGACTAGCGGGGGGGCCCAGGCAGATACGCAGTATTTT. Amino acid sequence: CASSWTSGGAQADTQYF. The full variable domain, completed using reference TRBV19 and TRBJ2-3, is DGGITQSPKYLFRKEGQNVTLSCEQNLNHDAMYWYRQDPGQGLRLIYYSQIVNDFQKGDIAEGYSVSREKKESFPLTVTSAQKNPTAFYLCASSWTSGGAQADTQYFGPGTRLTVL.